The present entry profiles one TCR beta chain with its context. This entry belongs to a study of blood T cell repertoires in COVID-19. Sequencing used immunoSEQ multiplex PCR; TCRdb keeps in-frame clones, though not all of them. The sample records roughly 200,000 clones, about 93% being singletons. The clonotype originates from a man younger than 45 with COVID-19, enrolled during active disease. Sequencing was carried out using peripheral blood.

The CDR3 DNA is TGTGCCAGCAGTGGGGACAGGGGGAGGTCTTTAGGATCACCCCTCCACTTT. Encoded protein: CASSGDRGRSLGSPLHF. The V call is TRBV2, the J call TRBJ1-6, with 11 bases matching TRBD1. This CDR3 comprises 17 residues. Germline CDR1 SNHLY, CDR2 FYNNEI. V gave up 4 bases and J gave up 10 bases; unmatched junction bases: 12. The full variable domain, with the rest looked up from reference TRBV2 and TRBJ1-6, is EPEVTQTPSHQVTQMGQEVILRCVPISNHLYFYWYRQILGQKVEFLVSFYNNEISEKSEIFDDQFSVERPDGSNFTLKIRSTKLEDSAMYFCASSGDRGRSLGSPLHFGNGTRLTVT.